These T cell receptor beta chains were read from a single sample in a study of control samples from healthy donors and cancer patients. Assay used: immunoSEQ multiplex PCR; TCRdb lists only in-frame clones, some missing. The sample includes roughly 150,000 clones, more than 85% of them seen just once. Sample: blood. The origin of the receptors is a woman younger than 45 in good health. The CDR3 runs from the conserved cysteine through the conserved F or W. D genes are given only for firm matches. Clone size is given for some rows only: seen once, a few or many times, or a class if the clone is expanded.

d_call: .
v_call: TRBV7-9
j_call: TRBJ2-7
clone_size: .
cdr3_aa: CASSFMASEQYF
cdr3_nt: TGTGCCAGCAGCTTTATGGCCTCCGAGCAGTACTTC

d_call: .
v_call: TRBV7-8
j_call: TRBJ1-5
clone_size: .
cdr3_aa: CATAERGPNQPQHF
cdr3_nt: TGTGCCACCGCTGAACGGGGTCCCAATCAGCCCCAGCATTTT

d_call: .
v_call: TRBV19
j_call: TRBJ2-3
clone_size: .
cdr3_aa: CASSILHTDTQYF
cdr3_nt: TGTGCCAGTAGTATTCTTCACACAGATACGCAGTATTTT

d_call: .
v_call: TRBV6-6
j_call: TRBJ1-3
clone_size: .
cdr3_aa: CASSYSAAGNTIYF
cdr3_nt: TGTGCCAGCAGTTACTCGGCAGCTGGAAACACCATATATTTT

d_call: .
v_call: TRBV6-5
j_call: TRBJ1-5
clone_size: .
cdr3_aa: CASTTGRQPQHF
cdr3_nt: TGTGCCAGCACAACAGGGCGTCAGCCCCAGCATTTT

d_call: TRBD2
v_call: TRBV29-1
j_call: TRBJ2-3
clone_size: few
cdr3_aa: CSVDGTSGNTDTQYF
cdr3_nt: TGCAGCGTTGATGGGACTAGCGGGAACACAGATACGCAGTATTTT

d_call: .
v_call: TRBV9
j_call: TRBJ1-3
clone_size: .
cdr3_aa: CASSVEGEGNTIYF
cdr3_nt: TGTGCCAGCAGCGTAGAGGGTGAAGGAAACACCATATATTTT

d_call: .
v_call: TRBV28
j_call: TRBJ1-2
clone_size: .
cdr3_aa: CASIGSGRNYGYTF
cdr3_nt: TGTGCCAGCATAGGGTCGGGGAGGAACTATGGCTACACCTTC

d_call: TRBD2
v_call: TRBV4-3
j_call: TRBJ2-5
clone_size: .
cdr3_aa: CASSHGEGTGETQYF
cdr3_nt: TGCGCCAGCAGCCATGGGGAGGGGACGGGAGAGACCCAGTACTTC

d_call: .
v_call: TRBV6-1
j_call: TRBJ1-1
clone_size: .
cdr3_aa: CASSELGGADTEAFF
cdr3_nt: TGTGCCAGCAGTGAACTGGGGGGCGCGGACACTGAAGCTTTCTTT